This TCR beta chain was observed in a study of blood T cell repertoires in COVID-19. Study-wide background: Samples taken during acute and convalescent COVID-19 were collected in the United States, Italy and Spain. From T cells, B-cell-depleted T cells, or PBMCs came the material, which was cDNA or gDNA.

Source study methods: Estimated nucleated cell counts came from reference gene primer amplification. The repertoire was sequenced with immunoSEQ multiplex PCR; TCRdb's copy has only in-frame clones and lacks some. V and J calls and clone size come straight from that table; D and trimming were deduced from the DNA. The sample includes a few hundred thousand clones, roughly 85% of them seen just once. Trimming removed 7 bases from V and 2 bases from J; junction bases left unmatched: 2. The CDR3 is 13 residues long. Germline V gene data show CDR1 as SNHLY and CDR2 as FYNNEI. The chain uses TRBV2 and TRBJ1-3; TRBD1 matches 7 bases. Sequenced input: peripheral blood. This clonotype was sampled from a woman younger than 35 with acute or convalescent COVID-19. The CDR3 coding sequence is TGTGCCAGCACTCAGGGGGCTGGAAACACCATATATTTT. Protein product: CASTQGAGNTIYF.